Below, 32 T cell receptor beta chains from the same sample are listed, as sequenced in a study of T-cell memory formation after mild COVID-19. Each CDR3 protein is one row after TCRdb ran MiXCR on the 5' RACE reads. This sample has about 57,000 distinct CDR3 sequences, with 9.5% to 15% found just once. Sample: PBMCs or a T cell subset sorted from them (not recorded which). The receptor set was obtained from a man younger than 35 who had mild COVID-19 (a few samples of this study predate the infection). Cell type and time point are not known.

This clonotype has a handful of counts. The CDR3 DNA reads TGTGCCAGCAGTCCGGAGGGCAGGCCAAGGCAGCCCCAGCATTTT. Its protein product is CASSPEGRPRQPQHF. The chain carries TRBV7-2 and TRBJ1-5; no definite D call. This CDR3 comprises 15 residues. V was pared by 6 bases and J by 7 bases, with 19 bases between. CDR1 is SGHTA and CDR2 is FQGNSA in the germline V gene. Complete variable domain (other parts from reference TRBV7-2 and TRBJ1-5): GAGVSQSPSNKVTEKGKDVELRCDPISGHTALYWYRQSLGQGLEFLIYFQGNSAPDKSGLPSDRFSAERTGGSVSTLTIQRTQQEDSAVYLCASSPEGRPRQPQHFGDGTRLSIL.

This clonotype was observed a few times. This chain joins TRBV6-5 and TRBJ2-3; TRBD2 matches 7 bases. After removal of 2 bases from V and 0 bases from J, the junction contained 2 bases not matched to a gene. Germline V CDR1 and CDR2: MNHEY, SVGAGI. The CDR3 sequence is 15 residues long. The CDR3 nucleotides are TGTGCCAGCAGTTACGGGACTACCAGCACAGATACGCAGTATTTT. It yields the protein CASSYGTTSTDTQYF.

This rearrangement joins TRBV4-3 to TRBJ2-1, with 14 bases lining up with TRBD2. CDR3 size: 17 residues. CDR1 and CDR2 from the germline V gene are LGHNA and YSLEER. Germline trimming cut 1 base from V and 2 bases from J; bases unmatched to any gene: 1. CDR3 loop: CASSQGGLAGAYNEQFF. The CDR3, as DNA: TGCGCCAGCAGCCAAGGGGGACTAGCGGGGGCCTACAATGAGCAGTTCTTC.

This clonotype turned up a few times. The chain carries TRBV6-1 and TRBJ1-2; D gene unclear. V was trimmed by 2 bases and J by 4 bases, leaving 8 bases between them. CDR3 length: 13 residues. Germline loops: CDR1 MNHNS, CDR2 SASEGT. CDR3 region: CASSEPGPYGYTF. In DNA form, the CDR3 reads TGTGCCAGCAGTGAACCAGGTCCCTATGGCTACACCTTC.

The V and J genes are TRBV6-5 and TRBJ1-4, with D uncertain. The CDR3 length is 16 residues. Germline V gene data show CDR1 as MNHEY and CDR2 as SVGAGI. Trimming left V 0 bases short and J 3 bases short, with 11 bases between. The CDR3: CASSYSPGTANEKLFF. The CDR3 DNA sequence: TGTGCCAGCAGTTACTCTCCGGGCACCGCTAATGAAAAACTGTTTTTT.

This chain connects TRBV5-1 to TRBJ2-5; D gene uncertain. Trimming removed 4 bases at V and 4 bases at J, with 14 bases between. CDR1 and CDR2 from the germline V gene are SGHRS and YFSETQ. CDR3 length: 14 amino acids. The CDR3, as DNA: TGCGCCAGCAGCCCGGCGGACCGTAGAGAGACCCAGTACTTC. It encodes CASSPADRRETQYF. Combining the CDR3 with reference TRBV5-1 and TRBJ2-5 gives the whole variable domain KAGVTQTPRYLIKTRGQQVTLSCSPISGHRSVSWYQQTPGQGLQFLFEYFSETQRNKGNFPGRFSGRQFSNSRSEMNVSTLELGDSALYLCASSPADRRETQYFGPGTRLLVL.

The chain uses TRBV7-6 and TRBJ2-3; TRBD1 matches at 7 bases. The CDR3 is 15 residues long. Germline V gene data show CDR1 as SGHVS and CDR2 as FNYEAQ. V dropped 2 bases and J dropped 0; count of bases not matched to a gene: 2. The CDR3 region has the DNA TGTGCCAGCAGCTTATGGACAGGTAGCACAGATACGCAGTATTTT. Translation: CASSLWTGSTDTQYF. Looking up the rest from reference TRBV7-6 and TRBJ2-3 gives the full variable domain: GAGVSQSPRYKVTKRGQDVALRCDPISGHVSLYWYRQALGQGPEFLTYFNYEAQQDKSGLPNDRFSAERPEGSISTLTIQRTEQRDSAMYRCASSLWTGSTDTQYFGPGTRLTVL.

V gene TRBV11-2 combines with J gene TRBJ1-6; no definite D call. Germline assignment: CDR1 SGHAT and CDR2 FQNNGV. With 0 bases removed from V and 11 bases from J, the gap between germline ends came to 5 bases. This CDR3 comprises 12 residues. The CDR3 here is CASSLEVPPLHF. The CDR3 nucleotides are TGTGCCAGCAGCTTAGAGGTCCCACCCCTCCACTTT.

The CDR3 coding sequence is TGCGCCAGCAGCCCAGGGACAGGGGCTAGCACCGGGGAGCTGTTTTTT. It codes for CASSPGTGASTGELFF. V usage is TRBV5-1 and J usage is TRBJ2-2; 10 bases fit TRBD1. J was trimmed by 4 bases and V by 4 bases; bases with no gene match: 7. Germline CDR1 SGHRS, CDR2 YFSETQ. CDR3 size: 16 residues. Full variable domain (missing parts from reference TRBV5-1 and TRBJ2-2): KAGVTQTPRYLIKTRGQQVTLSCSPISGHRSVSWYQQTPGQGLQFLFEYFSETQRNKGNFPGRFSGRQFSNSRSEMNVSTLELGDSALYLCASSPGTGASTGELFFGEGSRLTVL.

The chain combines TRBV29-1 with TRBJ2-3; 8 bases are a match to TRBD2. With 3 bases clipped from V and 5 bases from J, the junction kept 4 bases outside the gene matches. The CDR3 totals 13 residues. Germline V gives CDR1 SQVTM, CDR2 ANQGSEA. CDR3 in amino acids: CSVDKRGIDTQYF. DNA of the CDR3: TGCAGCGTTGACAAGCGGGGGATAGATACGCAGTATTTT.

This clonotype was detected only a few times. The rearrangement links TRBV20-1 to TRBJ2-3; 16 bases are a match to TRBD2. Germline lookup yields CDR1 DFQATT and CDR2 SNEGSKA (reference sequence). The CDR3 runs to 16 residues. V dropped 5 bases and J dropped 3; count of bases not matched to a gene: 5. The CDR3 region is CSAGTSGGAGTDTQYF. The CDR3 DNA sequence: TGCAGTGCTGGGACTAGCGGGGGGGCGGGGACAGATACGCAGTATTTT.

This clonotype has a count of ten or more. This chain connects TRBV5-1 to TRBJ2-1; D is unresolved. CDR3 length: 15 residues. Germline V CDR1 and CDR2: SGHRS, YFSETQ. V lost 0 bases, J lost 3 bases, and 10 bases lay in between. The CDR3 bases are TGCGCCAGCAGCTTGGTCCGCAACGACTACAATGAGCAGTTCTTC. Translation gives CASSLVRNDYNEQFF.

This clonotype was counted a few times. The rearrangement joins TRBV5-4 to TRBJ2-5; TRBD1 might be the D (6 bases). Germline CDR1 and CDR2: SGHNT and YYREEE (reference sequence). Trimming took 3 bases from V and 2 from J, leaving 11 bases between them. The CDR3 totals 14 residues. CDR3 protein: CASSSGQTQETQYF. CDR3 nucleotides: TGTGCCAGCAGCTCTGGACAGACACAAGAGACCCAGTACTTC.

The chain combines TRBV7-8 with TRBJ1-1; 9 bases line up with TRBD1. Germline V gene sequence: CDR1 SGHVS, CDR2 FQNEAQ. This CDR3 spans 19 amino acids. J lost 0 bases, V lost 2 bases, and 13 bases had no gene match. CDR3 in amino acids: CASSLRDRARTRMNTEAFF. In DNA, the CDR3 is TGTGCCAGCAGCTTACGGGACAGGGCCCGAACTCGCATGAACACTGAAGCTTTCTTT.

The chain employs TRBV29-1 and TRBJ2-1; D might be TRBD1 (5 bases). The CDR3 spans 14 residues. Per the germline V gene, CDR1 is SQVTM and CDR2 is ANQGSEA. Trimming pared 8 bases from V and 0 bases from J, leaving 14 bases between. The CDR3 protein is CSLVSTDSYNEQFF. As DNA, the CDR3 is TGCAGCCTTGTATCGACAGACTCCTACAATGAGCAGTTCTTC.

The table lists this clonotype with a few counts. The chain employs TRBV5-4 and TRBJ2-5; D ambiguous. V lost 1 base to trimming and J lost 4 bases, with 5 bases between them. Germline values: CDR1 SGHNT, CDR2 YYREEE (reference sequence). The CDR3 totals 12 residues. The CDR3 spells CASSLPSETQYF. The CDR3 DNA sequence: TGTGCCAGCAGCTTGCCTTCAGAGACCCAGTACTTC.

This chain uses TRBV4-3 with TRBJ2-4; D is possibly TRBD1 or TRBD2 (6 bases each). Trimming took 1 base from V and 9 from J, leaving 16 bases between them. The germline V gene encodes CDR1 LGHNA and CDR2 YSLEER. The CDR3 has 15 residues. This CDR3 is CASSQGRGRWGIQYF. CDR3 bases: TGCGCCAGCAGCCAAGGCCGGGGGCGGTGGGGCATTCAGTACTTC.

There are many counts of this clonotype. This chain links TRBV20-1 with TRBJ2-7, with TRBD2 matching 8 bases. With V trimmed by 0 bases and J by 0 bases, 7 bases remained unmatched. This CDR3 has 16 residues. CDR1 and CDR2 from the germline V gene are DFQATT and SNEGSKA (reference sequence). CDR3: CSARDLSRGASYEQYF. In DNA, the CDR3 is TGCAGTGCTAGAGACCTTTCGCGGGGGGCCTCCTACGAGCAGTACTTC.

This clonotype occurred a few times. The chain combines TRBV14 with TRBJ2-5; no firm D call. The germline V and J ends were trimmed by 0 bases and 5 bases, with 10 bases remaining between them. This CDR3 spans 14 amino acids. Germline V lookup: CDR1 SGHDN, CDR2 FVKESK. The CDR3 DNA is TGTGCCAGCAGCCAAGATTTGGAGTGGGAGACCCAGTACTTC. Amino acid sequence: CASSQDLEWETQYF.

This clonotype was seen repeatedly, ten times or more. An end of the junction differs from the germline gene, which may be a read error. The chain employs TRBV5-1 and TRBJ2-1; a possible D gene is TRBD2 (6 bases). Germline CDR1 reads SGHRS; CDR2 reads YFSETQ. The CDR3 has 15 residues. CDR3 residues: CASSLGAGKSPALSF. Written as DNA, the CDR3 is TGCGCCAGCAGCTTGGGCGCGGGAAAATCCCCAGCCCTAAGCTTC.

At least ten counts were recorded for this clonotype. The V gene is TRBV28, the J gene TRBJ2-1, with 8 bases matching TRBD2. V shed 6 bases and J 8 bases; nucleotides not matched to a gene: 15. Germline lookup yields CDR1 MDHEN and CDR2 SYDVKM. CDR3 length equals 16 residues. As DNA, the CDR3 is TGTGCCAGCAGACGACCGGGGGGGTTTTTGGTCGATGAGCAGTTCTTC. Its translation: CASRRPGGFLVDEQFF.

The gene calls are TRBV7-2 and TRBJ1-6; D call uncertain. The CDR3 spans 15 residues. CDR1 and CDR2 (germline): SGHTA, FQGNSA. V was clipped by 3 bases and J by 2 bases, with 8 bases between them. The CDR3 coding sequence is TGTGCCAGCAGCTTCGGCCCGCCCTATAATTCACCCCTCCACTTT. It is translated as CASSFGPPYNSPLHF.

The chain joins TRBV12-3 or TRBV12-4 to TRBJ2-7, with 7 bases identical to TRBD2. The CDR3 runs to 14 residues. V lost 5 bases to trimming and J lost 4 bases; unmatched junction nucleotides: 8. The CDR3 sequence is CASSPGGLLYEQYF. For the CDR3, the DNA is TGTGCCAGCAGTCCGGGGGGACTTCTATACGAGCAGTACTTC.

The chain combines TRBV7-2 with TRBJ2-5; 11 positions agree with TRBD2. Per germline, CDR1 SGHTA and CDR2 FQGNSA. Trimming cost V 7 bases and J 4 bases; bases outside gene matches: 5. The CDR3 has 14 amino acids. The DNA of the CDR3 is TGTGCCAGCAACGTAGCGGGGGGGGTAGAGACCCAGTACTTC. This gives the protein CASNVAGGVETQYF.

This clonotype was counted only a few times. The rearrangement joins TRBV20-1 to TRBJ1-1; a possible D gene is TRBD1 (5 bases). CDR3 length: 15 amino acids. V was trimmed by 5 bases and J by 5 bases, leaving 21 bases between them. Germline V gene data show CDR1 as DFQATT and CDR2 as SNEGSKA (reference sequence). Here the CDR3 DNA reads TGCAGTGCTCCTAGATTGGGGCGCTGGGATACTGAAGCTTTCTTT. Its protein is CSAPRLGRWDTEAFF.

The chain links TRBV7-9 to TRBJ1-6; 10 nucleotides align to TRBD1. Unmatched junction bases numbered 8, after V lost 4 bases and J lost 8 bases. This CDR3 comprises 16 residues. The germline CDR1 and CDR2 sequences are SEHNR and FQNEAQ (reference sequence). Written as DNA, the CDR3 is TGTGCCAGCAGCTCTACCGGGACAGGGGAGTATTCACCCCTCCACTTT. It yields the protein CASSSTGTGEYSPLHF.

The chain is built from TRBV5-1 and TRBJ1-4; D gene uncertain. V was pared by 1 base and J by 8 bases, with 12 bases between. Looked up from germline, CDR1 is SGHRS and CDR2 is YFSETQ. The CDR3 is 14 amino acids. CDR3 bases: TGCGCCAGCAGCTTGCTGGGGATTAACGAAAAACTGTTTTTT. Translating gives CASSLLGINEKLFF.

The V call is TRBV9, the J call TRBJ2-5; 9 bases match TRBD2. The J segment lost 5 bases and the V segment lost 0 bases, leaving 5 bases of the junction unmatched. The CDR3 runs to 15 residues. Per the germline V gene, CDR1 is SGDLS and CDR2 is YYNGEE. This CDR3 is CASSVELSGGETQYF. The DNA of the CDR3 is TGTGCCAGCAGCGTAGAGCTTAGCGGGGGTGAGACCCAGTACTTC.

This clonotype was observed a handful of times. The chain joins TRBV7-3 to TRBJ1-2; D perhaps matches TRBD1 (5 bases). Germline-derived CDR1 and CDR2 are SGHTA and FQGTGA. The V gene lost 5 bases and the J gene lost 7 bases, with 8 bases spanning the gap. The CDR3 is 11 residues long. The CDR3 DNA reads TGTGCCAGCAGCGCAGGGTCTGGCTACACCTTC. Translated: CASSAGSGYTF.

V is TRBV24-1 and J is TRBJ2-5; 10 bases match TRBD1. Looked up from germline, CDR1 is KGHDR and CDR2 is SFDVKD. The CDR3 extends over 15 amino acids. Trimming removed 5 bases from V and 2 bases from J; junction bases left unmatched: 4. The CDR3 spells CATSGRTGGQETQYF. CDR3 DNA: TGTGCCACCAGTGGCAGGACAGGGGGTCAAGAGACCCAGTACTTC.

V is TRBV3-1 and J is TRBJ2-4; D unclear. CDR3 length: 13 amino acids. Deletions cut 6 bases from V and 1 base from J, with 7 bases between. Looked up from germline, CDR1 is LGHDT and CDR2 is YNNKEL (reference sequence). CDR3 region: CASRPRAKNIQYF. In DNA, the CDR3 is TGTGCCAGCAGACCCCGCGCCAAAAACATTCAGTACTTC.

The sample holds many counts of this clonotype. The chain combines TRBV11-2 with TRBJ1-3, with a tentative D call TRBD1 (5 bases). CDR3 length equals 17 residues. V gave up 2 bases and J gave up 0 bases, with 14 bases separating them. Germline CDR1 is SGHAT and CDR2 is FQNNGV. The CDR3 DNA follows: TGTGCCAGCAGCTTACAGGCGGGACGGGACTCTGGAAACACCATATATTTT. Its protein is CASSLQAGRDSGNTIYF.